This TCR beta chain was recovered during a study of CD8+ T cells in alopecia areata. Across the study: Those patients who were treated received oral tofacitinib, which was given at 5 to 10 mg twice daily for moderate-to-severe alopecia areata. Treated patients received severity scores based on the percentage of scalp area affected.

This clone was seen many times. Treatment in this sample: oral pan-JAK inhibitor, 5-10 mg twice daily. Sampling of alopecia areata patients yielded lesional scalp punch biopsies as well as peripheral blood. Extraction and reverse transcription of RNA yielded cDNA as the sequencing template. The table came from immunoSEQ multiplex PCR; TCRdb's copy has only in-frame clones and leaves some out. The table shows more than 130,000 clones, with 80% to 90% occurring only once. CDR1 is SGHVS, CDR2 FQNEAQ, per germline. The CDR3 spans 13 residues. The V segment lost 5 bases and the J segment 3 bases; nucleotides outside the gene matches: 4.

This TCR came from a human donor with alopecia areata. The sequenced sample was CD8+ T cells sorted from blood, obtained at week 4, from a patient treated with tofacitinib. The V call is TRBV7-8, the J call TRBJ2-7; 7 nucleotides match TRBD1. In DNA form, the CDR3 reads TGTGCCAGCAGCCCACAGGGGATCTACGAGCAGTACTTC. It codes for CASSPQGIYEQYF.